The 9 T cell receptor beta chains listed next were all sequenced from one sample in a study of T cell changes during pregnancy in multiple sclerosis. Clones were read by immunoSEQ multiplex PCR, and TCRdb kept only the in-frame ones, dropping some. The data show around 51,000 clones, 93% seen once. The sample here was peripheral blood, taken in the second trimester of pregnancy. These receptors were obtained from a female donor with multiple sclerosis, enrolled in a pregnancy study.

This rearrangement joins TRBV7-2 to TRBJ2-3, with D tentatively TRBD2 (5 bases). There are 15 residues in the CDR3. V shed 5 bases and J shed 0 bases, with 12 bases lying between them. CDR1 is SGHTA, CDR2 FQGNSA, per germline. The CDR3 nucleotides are TGTGCCAGCAGCCATACTAGGACGAGCACAGATACGCAGTATTTT. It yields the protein CASSHTRTSTDTQYF.

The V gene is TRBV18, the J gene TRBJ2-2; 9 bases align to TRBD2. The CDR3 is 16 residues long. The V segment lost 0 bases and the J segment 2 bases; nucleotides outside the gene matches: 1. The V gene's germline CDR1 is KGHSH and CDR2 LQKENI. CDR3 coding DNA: TGTGCCAGCTCACCACCGGGACTAGCTAACACCGGGGAGCTGTTTTTT. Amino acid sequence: CASSPPGLANTGELFF.

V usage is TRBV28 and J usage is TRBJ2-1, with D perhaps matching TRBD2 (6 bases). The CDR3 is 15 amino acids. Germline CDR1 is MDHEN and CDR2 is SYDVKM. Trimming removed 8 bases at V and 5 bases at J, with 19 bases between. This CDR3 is CASSLVRELNNEQFF. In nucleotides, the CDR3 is TGTGCCAGCTCCTTGGTTCGGGAGCTAAACAATGAGCAGTTCTTC.

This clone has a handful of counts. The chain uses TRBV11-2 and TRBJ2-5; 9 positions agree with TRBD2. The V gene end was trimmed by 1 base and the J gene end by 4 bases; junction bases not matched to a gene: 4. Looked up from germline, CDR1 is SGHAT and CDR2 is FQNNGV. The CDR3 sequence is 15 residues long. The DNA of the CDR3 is TGTGCCAGCAGCTTAGGGACTAGCGCTATAGAGACCCAGTACTTC. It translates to CASSLGTSAIETQYF. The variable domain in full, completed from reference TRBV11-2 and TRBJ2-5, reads EAGVAQSPRYKIIEKRQSVAFWCNPISGHATLYWYQQILGQGPKLLIQFQNNGVVDDSQLPKDRFSAERLKGVDSTLKIQPAKLEDSAVYLCASSLGTSAIETQYFGPGTRLLVL.

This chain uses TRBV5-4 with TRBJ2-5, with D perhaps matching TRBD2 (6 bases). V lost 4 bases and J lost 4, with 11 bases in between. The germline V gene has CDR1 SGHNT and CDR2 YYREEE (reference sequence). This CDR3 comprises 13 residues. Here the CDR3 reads CASSQGLRETQYF. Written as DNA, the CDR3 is TGTGCCAGCAGCCAGGGACTTAGAGAGACCCAGTACTTC.

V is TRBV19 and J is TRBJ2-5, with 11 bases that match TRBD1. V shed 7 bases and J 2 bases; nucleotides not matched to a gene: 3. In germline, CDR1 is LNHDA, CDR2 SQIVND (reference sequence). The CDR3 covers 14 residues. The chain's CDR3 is CASKGQGEQETQYF. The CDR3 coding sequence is TGTGCCAGTAAGGGACAGGGGGAACAAGAGACCCAGTACTTC.

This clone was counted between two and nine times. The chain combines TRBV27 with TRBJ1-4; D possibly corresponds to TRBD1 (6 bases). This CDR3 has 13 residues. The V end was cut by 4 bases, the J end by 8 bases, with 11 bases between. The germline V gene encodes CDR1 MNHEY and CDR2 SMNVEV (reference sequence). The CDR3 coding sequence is TGTGCCAGCAGTTCGGACAGAGGCGAAAAACTGTTTTTT. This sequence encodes CASSSDRGEKLFF.

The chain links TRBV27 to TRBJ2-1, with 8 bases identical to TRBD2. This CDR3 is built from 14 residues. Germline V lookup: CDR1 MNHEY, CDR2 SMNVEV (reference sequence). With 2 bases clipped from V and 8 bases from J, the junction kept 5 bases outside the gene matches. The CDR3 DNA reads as TGTGCCAGCAGTTTAAGCGGGAGTACCCATGAGCAGTTCTTC. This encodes CASSLSGSTHEQFF.

CDR3 nucleotide sequence: TGTGCCAGCAGTTTTAGGCTAGCGTCGAACACCGGGGAGCTGTTTTTT. Translation: CASSFRLASNTGELFF. The rearrangement uses TRBV27 and TRBJ2-2; D perhaps matches TRBD2 (6 bases). Between the trimmed V and J ends, which lost 3 bases and 0 bases, there was a span of 11 bases. The V gene's germline CDR1 is MNHEY and CDR2 SMNVEV (reference sequence). The CDR3 runs to 16 residues.